The clone carrying this T cell receptor (beta chain) was detected only a few times. Its antigen is not known. The data were obtained in a study of T cell clones after liver transplantation. This CDR3 spans 12 amino acids. Germline CDR1 is MNHEY and CDR2 is SVGAGI. V was clipped by 2 bases and J by 4 bases, with 5 bases between them. Study observations and caveats: In 5 of 8 subjects, circulating graft-donor-reactive CD4 TCRbeta sequences fell significantly after transplant.

Sequenced by immunoSEQ multiplex PCR; TCRdb stores in-frame clones only, minus some. The sample lists roughly 57,000 clones; 70% to 75% were seen once. The sample here was CD4+ T cells from blood, taken before liver transplant. J is TRBJ1-1 and V is TRBV6-5; D is unresolved. This TCR was recovered from a human donor who received a liver transplant. The CDR3 region is CASSYAGTEAFF. The CDR3 DNA sequence: TGTGCCAGCAGTTACGCAGGCACTGAAGCTTTCTTT.